Listed below are T cell receptor beta chains from one sample, sequenced in a study of shared clonotypes between healthy human individuals. Sequencing was performed with immunoSEQ multiplex PCR; in TCRdb, only in-frame clones are kept and a portion is missing. Of millions of clones in the sample, just over 90% were seen once. The sequencing input was naive CD8+ T cells from PBMCs. The source of these receptors is a man younger than 35 in good health. Some clones in this sample may be carry-over from other donors' samples. CDR3s include the opening cysteine and the closing phenylalanine or tryptophan. The order of the fields is clone size, D gene, V gene, J gene, CDR3 protein, CDR3 DNA. A D gene is named only where the DNA matches it firmly. Clone size appears in some rows only: once, few, many, or a class for an expanded clone.

few,.,TRBV10-3,TRBJ2-7,CAISEDYEQYF,TGTGCCATCAGTGAGGACTACGAGCAGTACTTC
.,.,TRBV9,TRBJ1-1,CASSPDSLNTEAFF,TGTGCCAGCAGCCCTGACAGCTTGAACACTGAAGCTTTCTTT
.,.,TRBV28,TRBJ1-2,CASSLIGGANYGYTF,TGTGCCAGCAGTTTAATTGGCGGTGCTAACTATGGCTACACCTTC
.,TRBD1,TRBV5-1,TRBJ2-5,CASSLAKGQPQETQYF,TGCGCCAGCAGCTTGGCCAAGGGACAGCCCCAAGAGACCCAGTACTTC
.,.,TRBV27,TRBJ1-3,CASSHRAGSGNTIYF,TGTGCCAGCAGTCACAGGGCCGGCTCTGGAAACACCATATATTTT
once,TRBD1,TRBV19,TRBJ1-5,CASGPDRGHSQPQHF,TGTGCCAGTGGGCCGGACAGGGGGCATAGTCAGCCCCAGCATTTT
.,.,TRBV6-5,TRBJ1-1,CASSYTSSVEAFF,TGTGCCAGCAGTTACACCTCGAGCGTTGAAGCTTTCTTT
once,TRBD1,TRBV9,TRBJ2-7,CASSTRPRDSSYEQYF,TGTGCCAGCAGCACCCGACCACGGGACAGCTCCTACGAGCAGTACTTC
.,.,TRBV4-1,TRBJ1-2,CASSLPGAYGYTF,TGCGCCAGCAGTCTACCGGGGGCCTATGGCTACACCTTC
once,.,TRBV7-9,TRBJ1-2,CASSFGGGYGYTF,TGTGCCAGCAGCTTCGGTGGAGGCTATGGCTACACCTTC
.,.,TRBV11-2,TRBJ1-5,CASSLGREPQHF,TGTGCCAGCAGCTTAGGGCGGGAGCCCCAGCATTTT
.,TRBD2,TRBV4-3,TRBJ2-1,CASSQDRTSGNNEQFF,TGCGCCAGCAGCCAAGATAGGACTAGCGGTAACAATGAGCAGTTCTTC
.,.,TRBV29-1,TRBJ1-2,CSVEDHGNYGYTF,TGCAGCGTTGAAGATCATGGCAACTATGGCTACACCTTC
.,.,TRBV29-1,TRBJ2-6,CSVDTRSSGANVLTF,TGCAGCGTGGATACAAGGTCCTCTGGGGCCAACGTCCTGACTTTC
.,.,TRBV7-9,TRBJ1-5,CASSLVDQPQHF,TGTGCCAGCAGCTTAGTAGATCAGCCCCAGCATTTT
.,TRBD1,TRBV4-1,TRBJ2-7,CASSLGQGPGEQYF,TGCGCCAGCAGCCTCGGACAGGGCCCTGGTGAGCAGTACTTC
.,.,TRBV4-2,TRBJ2-7,CASSQAYEQYF,TGTGCCAGCAGCCAAGCTTACGAGCAGTACTTC
.,.,TRBV27,TRBJ1-2,CASGVNDWPNYGYTF,TGTGCCAGCGGAGTTAACGACTGGCCTAACTATGGCTACACCTTC
.,TRBD2,TRBV29-1,TRBJ2-7,CSVEAGGRSYEQYF,TGCAGCGTTGAAGCGGGAGGACGTTCCTACGAGCAGTACTTC
.,.,TRBV28,TRBJ2-3,CASSSLFGADTQYF,TGTGCCAGCAGCTCCTTGTTCGGTGCAGATACGCAGTATTTT
few,.,TRBV6-1,TRBJ1-5,CASSGFVGQRNQPQHF,TGTGCCAGCAGTGGATTTGTGGGACAACGCAATCAGCCCCAGCATTTT
once,.,TRBV30,TRBJ1-4,CAWSVLWDVPIEANEKLFF,TGTGCCTGGAGTGTACTGTGGGACGTACCCATAGAGGCTAATGAAAAACTGTTTTTT
.,.,TRBV14,TRBJ2-1,CASSRDRSYNEQFF,TGTGCCAGCAGCCGGGACCGTTCCTACAATGAGCAGTTCTTC
.,TRBD2,TRBV7-9,TRBJ2-2,CAWRTSRNTGELFF,TGTGCCTGGCGGACTAGCCGAAACACCGGGGAGCTGTTTTTT
once,.,TRBV5-1,TRBJ2-7,CASSFSSGTSYEQYF,TGCGCCAGCAGCTTTAGCAGCGGAACCTCCTACGAGCAGTACTTC
.,.,TRBV5-6,TRBJ2-3,CASSLGYGEDTDTQYF,TGTGCCAGCAGCTTGGGTTACGGAGAGGACACAGATACGCAGTATTTT
.,TRBD2,TRBV14,TRBJ2-7,CASSQVRGDYEQYF,TGTGCCAGCAGCCAAGTACGGGGGGATTACGAGCAGTACTTC
.,.,TRBV19,TRBJ2-7,CASSIVPGETYEQYF,TGTGCCAGTAGTATAGTGCCAGGGGAAACCTACGAGCAGTACTTC